The entry that follows covers one T cell receptor beta chain sequence. The CDR3 is 19 amino acids. The germline V gene has CDR1 LNHDA and CDR2 SQIVND (reference sequence). V shed 3 bases, J shed 3 bases, and the junction held 16 bases outside the gene matches. These data are taken from a study of long-term antiretroviral therapy in people with HIV. Across the study: Sampling started about a decade before the 2015 immediate-ART recommendation.

It was version v3.0 of the immunoSEQ assay that was run at survey level. Sequencing was designed to cover about 40,000-55,000 T-cell genomes in each sample. Some clones are missing from TCRdb's copy, which holds only in-frame ones; the method was immunoSEQ multiplex PCR. The table lists more than 20,000 clones, roughly 85% of them singletons, with approximately 10% in the top ten. Each HIV participant was treated in the United States. The clonotype was recovered from a man between 35 and 55 years old with HIV. The chain combines TRBV19 with TRBJ2-7; 11 bases align to TRBD2. The input for sequencing was unsorted PBMCs, taken 2.3 years after starting antiretroviral therapy. The DNA of the CDR3 is TGTGCCAGTAGTATGAGTGTTTCGGGGCTAGCGGGAGGTGACTACGAGCAGTACTTC. This translates into CASSMSVSGLAGGDYEQYF.